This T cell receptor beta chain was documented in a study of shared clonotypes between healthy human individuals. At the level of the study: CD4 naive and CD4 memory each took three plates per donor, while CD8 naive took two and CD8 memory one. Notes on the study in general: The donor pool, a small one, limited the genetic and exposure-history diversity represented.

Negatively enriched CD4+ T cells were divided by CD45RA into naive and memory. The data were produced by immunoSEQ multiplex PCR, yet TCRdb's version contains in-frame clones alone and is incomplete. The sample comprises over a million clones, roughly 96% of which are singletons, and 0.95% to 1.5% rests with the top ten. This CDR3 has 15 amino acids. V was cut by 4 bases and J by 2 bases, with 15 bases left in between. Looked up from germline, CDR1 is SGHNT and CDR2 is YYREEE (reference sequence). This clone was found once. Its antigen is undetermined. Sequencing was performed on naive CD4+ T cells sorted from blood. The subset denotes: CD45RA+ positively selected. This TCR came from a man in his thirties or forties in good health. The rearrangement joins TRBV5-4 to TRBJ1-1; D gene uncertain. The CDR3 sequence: CASSREPGTNTEAFF. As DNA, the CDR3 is TGTGCCAGCAGCCGAGAACCGGGAACTAACACTGAAGCTTTCTTT.